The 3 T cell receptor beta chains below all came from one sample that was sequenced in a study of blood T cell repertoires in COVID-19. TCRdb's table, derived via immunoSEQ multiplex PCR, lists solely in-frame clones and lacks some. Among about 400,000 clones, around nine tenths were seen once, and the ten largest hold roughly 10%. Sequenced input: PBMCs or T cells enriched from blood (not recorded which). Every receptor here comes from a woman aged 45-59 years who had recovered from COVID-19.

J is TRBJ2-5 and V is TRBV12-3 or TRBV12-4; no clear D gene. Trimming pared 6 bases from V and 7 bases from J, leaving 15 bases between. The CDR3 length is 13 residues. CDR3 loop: CASSLLAARTQYF. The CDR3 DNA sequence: TGTGCCAGCAGCCTGTTGGCAGCGCGGACCCAGTACTTC.

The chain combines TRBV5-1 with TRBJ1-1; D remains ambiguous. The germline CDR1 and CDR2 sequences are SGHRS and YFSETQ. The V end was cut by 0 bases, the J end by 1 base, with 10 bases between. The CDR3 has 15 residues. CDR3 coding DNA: TGCGCCAGCAGCTTGGGGTTGAGACAGAACACTGAAGCTTTCTTT. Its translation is CASSLGLRQNTEAFF.

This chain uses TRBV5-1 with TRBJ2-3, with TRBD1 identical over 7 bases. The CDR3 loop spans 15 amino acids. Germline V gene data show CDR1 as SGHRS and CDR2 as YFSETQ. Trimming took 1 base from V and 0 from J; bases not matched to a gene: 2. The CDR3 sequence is CASSLRDRSTDTQYF. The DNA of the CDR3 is TGCGCCAGCAGCTTGAGGGACAGAAGCACAGATACGCAGTATTTT.